What follows are 9 T cell receptor beta chains derived from one specimen sequenced in a study of T-cell reconstitution after alpha-beta-depleted transplantation in children. Unique molecular identifiers were incorporated during preparation of the TCRbeta library. TCRdb recomputed calls from the PCR reads with MiXCR, one row per CDR3 protein. The sample consists of 580,000 or so distinct CDR3 sequences, 23% of them appearing once. The specimen was PBMCs, mostly from graft donor cells, collected 360 days after TCRalphabeta/CD19-depleted stem cell transplant. These receptors were collected from a boy younger than two who had a stem cell transplant for acute myeloid leukemia, so the T cells may come from the graft donor.

The V call is TRBV20-1, the J call TRBJ2-5; TRBD2 matches at 9 bases. Germline V gives CDR1 DFQATT, CDR2 SNEGSKA (reference sequence). With V trimmed by 7 bases and J by 4 bases, 4 bases remained unmatched. This CDR3 is 12 amino acids long. For the CDR3, the DNA is TGCAGTGGGCGTAGCGGGGGAGAGACCCAGTACTTC. It codes for CSGRSGGETQYF.

The chain is built from TRBV12-3 or TRBV12-4 and TRBJ1-4; D perhaps matches TRBD1 (5 bases). This CDR3 spans 15 amino acids. Trimming stripped 6 bases from V and 8 bases from J, with 19 bases between. Written as DNA, the CDR3 is TGTGCCAGCAGCCCCTGGGGGGAGCCATGGGAAAAACTGTTTTTT. Protein: CASSPWGEPWEKLFF.

Regarding this clonotype: A much larger clone differs from this one at a single base, so this may be a read error. The chain employs TRBV12-3 or TRBV12-4 and TRBJ2-2, with D possibly matching TRBD1 (5 bases). CDR3 length: 15 residues. V was pared by 1 base and J by 1 base, with 7 bases between. This CDR3 is CASSLGTLNTGELFF. CDR3 sequence (DNA): TGTGCCAGCAGTTTAGGGACACTGAACACCGGGGAGCTGTTTTTT.

The chain is built from TRBV21-1 and TRBJ1-5. TRBV21-1 is marked as a pseudogene. CDR3 length: 16 residues. The CDR3 sequence is CASSNNGRTRNQPQHF. DNA for the CDR3: TGTGCCAGCAGCAATAACGGACGGACGCGCAATCAGCCCCAGCATTTT.

This clonotype has ten or more counts. V and J are TRBV29-1 and TRBJ1-2; weak D call: TRBD1 (5 bases). CDR3 length equals 14 residues. Germline V gene lookup returns CDR1 SQVTM and CDR2 ANQGSEA. The V end lost 2 bases, the J end lost 8 bases, and 18 bases lay between the germline ends. CDR3: CSVELQGATRGYTF. The DNA of the CDR3 is TGCAGCGTTGAACTGCAGGGCGCTACCAGGGGCTACACCTTC. Filled out from reference TRBV29-1 and TRBJ1-2, the complete variable domain reads SAVISQKPSRDICQRGTSLTIQCQVDSQVTMMFWYRQQPGQSLTLIATANQGSEATYESGFVIDKFPISRPNLTFSTLTVSNMSPEDSSIYLCSVELQGATRGYTFGSGTRLTVV.

This clonotype was counted between two and nine times. The chain carries TRBV24-1 and TRBJ2-7; D may be TRBD1 (6 bases). With 9 bases removed from V and 4 bases from J, the gap between germline ends came to 15 bases. CDR1 and CDR2 from the germline V gene are KGHDR and SFDVKD. The CDR3 covers 13 residues. CDR3 region: CATQGKRAYEQYF. Written as DNA, the CDR3 is TGTGCCACCCAGGGGAAAAGGGCATACGAGCAGTACTTC.

This clonotype was recorded at least ten times. An end of the junction does not agree with germline; a read error may underlie this. This chain uses TRBV7-2 with TRBJ2-5, with 10 nucleotides matching TRBD2. From germline, CDR1 is SGHTA and CDR2 FQGNSA. This CDR3 is built from 14 residues. The CDR3 DNA reads as TGTGCCAGCAGTTTAGCGGGGGGTAGAGAGACCCAGTACTTC. Translated: CASSLAGGRETQYF.

The chain recombines TRBV20-1 with TRBJ1-2; 7 bases map to TRBD1. J was trimmed by 2 bases and V by 7 bases; bases with no gene match: 7. Per germline, CDR1 DFQATT and CDR2 SNEGSKA (reference sequence). The CDR3 covers 13 residues. The CDR3 bases are TGCAGTGTTCGGGACAGCGCAAACTATGGCTACACCTTC. Amino acid sequence: CSVRDSANYGYTF.

The chain links TRBV20-1 to TRBJ2-3, with D possibly TRBD2 on 6 matching bases. This CDR3 has 15 amino acids. CDR1 and CDR2 (germline): DFQATT, SNEGSKA (reference sequence). Deletions cut 0 bases from V and 3 bases from J, with 13 bases between. The DNA of the CDR3 is TGCAGTGCTAGAGATCCCTTTCTAGCGACAGATACGCAGTATTTT. As protein: CSARDPFLATDTQYF.